This TCR beta chain was sequenced for a study of shared clonotypes between healthy human individuals. Study-wide results and caveats: Tissues were not sampled, only blood, and their repertoires likely differ.

Trimming cost V 0 bases and J 4 bases; bases outside gene matches: 2. The germline V gene encodes CDR1 SGHDN and CDR2 FVKESK. The CDR3 consists of 15 residues. As for this clone: Its antigen is unidentified.

CD45RO-negative CD8 cells positively selected for CCR7 made up the naive population, which excluded terminally differentiated effector memory CD45RA+ cells. Some clones are missing from TCRdb's copy, which holds only in-frame ones; the method was immunoSEQ multiplex PCR. The sample shows under 2,000,000 clones, approximately 94% of them seen only once. The TCR sequence derives from a man younger than 35 in good health. The sequenced material came from naive CD8+ T cells sorted from blood. The rearrangement uses TRBV14 and TRBJ1-4, with TRBD1 identical over 7 bases. The CDR3 is CASSQETGRNEKLFF. The CDR3 DNA reads as TGTGCCAGCAGCCAAGAGACAGGGCGTAATGAAAAACTGTTTTTT.